This T cell receptor beta chain is drawn from a study of T cell changes during pregnancy in multiple sclerosis. The CDR3 runs to 15 residues. V was cut by 0 bases and J by 2 bases, with 12 bases left in between. Per the germline V gene, CDR1 is SGHRS and CDR2 is YFSETQ. Profiling relied on immunoSEQ multiplex PCR, and the TCRdb table lists in-frame clones only, not all of them. Of tens of thousands of clones detected, 90% appear once; the ten largest clones hold around 3.3%. The rearrangement links TRBV5-1 to TRBJ2-7; a weak D match, TRBD1 (7 bases). The sample in question was CD8+ T cells from peripheral blood mononuclear cells, obtained before pregnancy. This clonotype originated in a female donor with multiple sclerosis, enrolled in a pregnancy study. The DNA for the CDR3 is TGCGCCAGCAGCTTGGCAGGGGGGACAGCCTACGAGCAGTACTTC. Translated, it gives CASSLAGGTAYEQYF.